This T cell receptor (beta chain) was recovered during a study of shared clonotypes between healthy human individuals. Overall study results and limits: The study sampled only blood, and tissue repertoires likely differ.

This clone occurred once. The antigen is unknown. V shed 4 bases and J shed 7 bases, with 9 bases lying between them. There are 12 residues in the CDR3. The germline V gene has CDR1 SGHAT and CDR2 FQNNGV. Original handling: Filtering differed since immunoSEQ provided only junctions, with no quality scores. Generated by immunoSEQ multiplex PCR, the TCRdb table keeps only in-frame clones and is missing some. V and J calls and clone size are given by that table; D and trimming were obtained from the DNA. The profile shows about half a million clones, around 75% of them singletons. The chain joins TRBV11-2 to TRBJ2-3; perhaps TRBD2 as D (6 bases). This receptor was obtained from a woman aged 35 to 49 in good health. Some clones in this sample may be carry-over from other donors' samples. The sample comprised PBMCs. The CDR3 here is CASSSGLYTQYF. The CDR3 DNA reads TGTGCCAGCAGCTCGGGACTTTATACGCAGTATTTT.